This T cell receptor beta chain derives from a study of graft-versus-host responses after intestinal transplantation. Germline V gene sequence: CDR1 SEHNR, CDR2 FQNEAQ (reference sequence). Trimming shortened V by 4 bases and J by 6 bases, and 9 bases separated the two germline ends. The CDR3 is made up of 12 amino acids. TCRdb's table, derived via immunoSEQ multiplex PCR, lists solely in-frame clones and lacks some. This sample has approximately 4,600 clones; about a quarter occur once, and the top ten carry less than 5.5%. The specimen comprised alloreactive CD4+ T cells from a mixed lymphocyte reaction culture, sampled before intestinal transplant. The sample's subset: CFSE-low proliferating T cells sorted from roughly 6-day pre-transplant mixed lymphocyte reaction (GvH or HvG direction). The chain employs TRBV7-9 and TRBJ1-2, with no clear D. The receptor was derived from a human patient who received an intestinal transplant. The CDR3 nucleotides read TGTGCCAGCAGCTCCCAGGAGCATGGCTACACCTTC. Translation gives CASSSQEHGYTF.